One and the same sample provided the 19 T cell receptor beta chains below, sequenced in a study of post-analysis software for immune sequencing data. The library was made from cDNA and included unique molecular identifiers. TCRdb re-derived calls from the PCR reads in MiXCR, one entry per CDR3 protein. The repertoire holds about 770,000 distinct CDR3 sequences, 40% to 55% seen once, with approximately 4.4% in the top ten. General study points: Controls had lower frequencies than patients of five TRBV segments, which included TRBV5-6, TRBV5-1 and TRBV20-1.

No antigen has been identified for these receptors. The sequenced sample consisted of blood. Every receptor here comes from a girl aged 5-17 years with multiple sclerosis.

This clonotype was observed a few times. The chain recombines TRBV20-1 with TRBJ2-7, with 9 bases aligning to TRBD2. This CDR3 is built from 17 residues. V shed 0 bases and J 5 bases; nucleotides not matched to a gene: 14. Germline V lookup: CDR1 DFQATT, CDR2 SNEGSKA (reference sequence). CDR3 loop: CSARDLASGIQGDEQYF. CDR3 bases: TGCAGTGCTAGAGATCTGGCTAGCGGGATTCAAGGGGACGAGCAGTACTTC.

The chain recombines TRBV12-3 or TRBV12-4 with TRBJ2-7; a possible D gene is TRBD1 (6 bases). V shed 5 bases and J shed 3 bases, with 20 bases lying between them. The CDR3 consists of 16 residues. The CDR3 DNA follows: TGTGCCAGCAGTCCGGGGCGACAAAGGGGGTTCTACGAGCAGTACTTC. Translated: CASSPGRQRGFYEQYF.

In its sample, this clonotype was seen a few times. V and J are TRBV15 and TRBJ2-7; perhaps D is TRBD1 or TRBD2 (5 bases each). CDR1 is LNHNV and CDR2 is YYDKDF in the germline V gene (reference sequence). Trimming took off 0 bases at V and 0 bases at J, with 9 bases between the two ends. The CDR3 contains 15 residues. CDR3 region: CATSREGTGSYEQYF. DNA for the CDR3: TGTGCCACCAGCAGAGAGGGGACGGGCTCCTACGAGCAGTACTTC.

The J gene is TRBJ1-1, the V gene TRBV6-5; D is uncertain. From germline, CDR1 is MNHEY and CDR2 SVGAGI. CDR3 length: 13 residues. Trimming took 5 bases from V and 0 from J, leaving 7 bases between them. CDR3 in amino acids: CASSQTVNTEAFF. DNA for the CDR3: TGTGCCAGCAGTCAGACGGTGAACACTGAAGCTTTCTTT.

This clonotype was observed once. The chain recombines TRBV20-1 with TRBJ2-7; tentatively, D is TRBD1 (5 bases). There are 14 residues in the CDR3. Trimming removed 4 bases at V and 3 bases at J, with 16 bases between. CDR1 and CDR2 (germline): DFQATT, SNEGSKA (reference sequence). Here the CDR3 reads CSAKGHIGIYEQYF. CDR3 DNA sequence: TGCAGTGCTAAAGGACACATAGGGATCTACGAGCAGTACTTC.

This chain joins TRBV6-8 and TRBJ2-7; no reliable D call. The assigned J gene may be wrong: the sequence end matches TRBJ2-4 better. Germline values: CDR1 MNHGY, CDR2 SAAAGT. The CDR3 runs 15 residues. CDR3 residues: CASSAYGLAKNIQYF. DNA of the CDR3: TGTGCCAGCAGTGCCTACGGGTTAGCCAAAAACATTCAGTACTTC.

V is TRBV29-1 and J is TRBJ1-2; the match to TRBD1 covers 7 bases. Per the germline V gene, CDR1 is SQVTM and CDR2 is ANQGSEA. Unmatched junction bases numbered 12, after V lost 6 bases and J lost 8 bases. CDR3 length: 13 residues. The CDR3 loop is CSVAPTGLGGYTF. CDR3 DNA: TGCAGCGTGGCCCCGACAGGGCTTGGGGGCTACACCTTC.

The CDR3 loop reads CSANRLPGSYEQYF. The CDR3 nucleotides are TGCAGTGCTAATAGACTACCCGGGAGTTACGAGCAGTACTTC. This chain links TRBV20-1 with TRBJ2-7, with a weak D call TRBD2 (6 bases). The V gene lost 4 bases and the J gene lost 4 bases, with 17 bases spanning the gap. The CDR3 covers 14 residues. Germline CDR1 and CDR2: DFQATT and SNEGSKA (reference sequence).

The V gene is TRBV7-2, the J gene TRBJ2-3, with 8 positions matching TRBD1. Trimming took 3 bases from V and 4 from J; bases not matched to a gene: 6. CDR1 and CDR2 (germline): SGHTA, FQGNSA. The CDR3 has 15 amino acids. The CDR3 sequence is CASSFAGGAPDTQYF. The DNA of the CDR3 is TGTGCCAGCAGCTTTGCAGGGGGCGCCCCAGATACGCAGTATTTT.

V usage is TRBV6-1 and J usage is TRBJ1-1; no definite D call. V was cut by 6 bases and J by 3 bases, with 11 bases left in between. CDR1 is MNHNS and CDR2 is SASEGT in the germline V gene. This CDR3 is built from 13 residues. CDR3 DNA: TGTGCCAGCAGCGAAACCGGGTACACTGAAGCTTTCTTT. Protein: CASSETGYTEAFF.

Concerning this clonotype: A junction end diverges from the germline sequence, so it may reflect a read error. This chain uses TRBV15 with TRBJ2-7; D gene unclear. Germline CDR1 is LNHNV and CDR2 is YYDKDF (reference sequence). This CDR3 is built from 14 residues. The CDR3 region has the DNA TGTGTCACCAGCAGAGATCTGGCCTCCTACGAGCAGTACTTC. This codes for CVTSRDLASYEQYF.

In this sample, this clonotype is medium-sized. The chain combines TRBV6-6 with TRBJ2-1; 7 bases line up with TRBD1. This CDR3 is built from 13 residues. The V gene end was trimmed by 4 bases and the J gene end by 6 bases; junction bases not matched to a gene: 3. The germline V gene encodes CDR1 MNHNY and CDR2 SVGAGI (reference sequence). CDR3 sequence (DNA): TGTGCCAGCAGTTTACAGGGGCCCAATGAGCAGTTCTTC. The encoded protein is CASSLQGPNEQFF.

This clonotype came up a few times. The J gene is TRBJ2-4, the V gene TRBV20-1, with 10 nucleotides matching TRBD1. CDR3 length equals 17 residues. Per germline, CDR1 DFQATT and CDR2 SNEGSKA (reference sequence). Trimming at V came to 1 base and at J to 7 bases, leaving 13 bases not matched to a gene. The CDR3, as DNA: TGCAGTGCTAGAGTTCGGGCCGGGACAGGGGAGAGGAACATTCAGTACTTC. Its translation: CSARVRAGTGERNIQYF.

This clonotype turned up a few times. The rearrangement joins TRBV20-1 to TRBJ2-3; TRBD1 matches at 7 bases. The CDR3 runs 13 residues. Germline CDR1 reads DFQATT; CDR2 reads SNEGSKA (reference sequence). V lost 6 bases, J lost 4 bases, and 7 bases stayed unmatched. CDR3 DNA sequence: TGCAGTGCCCCCCAGGGGGACGCAGATACGCAGTATTTT. Protein product: CSAPQGDADTQYF.

For this clonotype: The junction departs from the called germline gene at one end, perhaps through a read error. This chain links TRBV7-9 with TRBJ2-3, with D perhaps matching TRBD2 (5 bases). Germline CDR1 SEHNR, CDR2 FQNEAQ (reference sequence). The length of the CDR3 is 13 residues. The CDR3 DNA sequence: TGTACCAGCAGCTTAGCGCTCCAGGATACGCAGTATTTT. Translated, it gives CTSSLALQDTQYF.

The chain uses TRBV5-1 and TRBJ2-3; D may match TRBD1 or TRBD2 (5 bases each). The CDR3 extends over 17 amino acids. V was trimmed by 6 bases and J by 0 bases, leaving 20 bases between them. Germline lookup yields CDR1 SGHRS and CDR2 YFSETQ. The DNA for the CDR3 is TGCGCCAGCATAAGAGGGGCAGTCCGAAGGAGCACAGATACGCAGTATTTT. It translates to CASIRGAVRRSTDTQYF. The whole variable domain, remainder taken from reference TRBV5-1 and TRBJ2-3, is KAGVTQTPRYLIKTRGQQVTLSCSPISGHRSVSWYQQTPGQGLQFLFEYFSETQRNKGNFPGRFSGRQFSNSRSEMNVSTLELGDSALYLCASIRGAVRRSTDTQYFGPGTRLTVL.

This chain joins TRBV28 and TRBJ1-5, with D hard to call. This CDR3 spans 14 amino acids. Germline V gene lookup returns CDR1 MDHEN and CDR2 SYDVKM. V gave up 5 bases and J gave up 1 base, with 9 bases separating them. In nucleotides, the CDR3 is TGTGCCAGCAGTCCCCTCCCGAGCAATCAGCCCCAGCATTTT. Translation gives CASSPLPSNQPQHF.

The V and J genes are TRBV4-2 and TRBJ1-5; D remains unclear. The V end lost 4 bases, the J end lost 4 bases, and 17 bases lay between the germline ends. Germline values: CDR1 LGHNA, CDR2 YNFKEQ. The CDR3 totals 16 residues. This CDR3 is CASSRAPMSGNQPQHF. CDR3 nucleotide sequence: TGTGCCAGCAGCCGGGCCCCAATGTCGGGAAATCAGCCCCAGCATTTT.

Only one count was recorded for this clonotype. This chain uses TRBV5-1 with TRBJ1-1, with D uncertain. Germline CDR1 reads SGHRS; CDR2 reads YFSETQ. This CDR3 has 16 residues. Trimming shortened V by 2 bases and J by 0 bases, and 14 bases separated the two germline ends. DNA of the CDR3: TGCGCCAGCAGCTTTACGGCCGCTACTATGAACACTGAAGCTTTCTTT. Its translation is CASSFTAATMNTEAFF. The variable domain in full, completed from reference TRBV5-1 and TRBJ1-1, reads KAGVTQTPRYLIKTRGQQVTLSCSPISGHRSVSWYQQTPGQGLQFLFEYFSETQRNKGNFPGRFSGRQFSNSRSEMNVSTLELGDSALYLCASSFTAATMNTEAFFGQGTRLTVV.